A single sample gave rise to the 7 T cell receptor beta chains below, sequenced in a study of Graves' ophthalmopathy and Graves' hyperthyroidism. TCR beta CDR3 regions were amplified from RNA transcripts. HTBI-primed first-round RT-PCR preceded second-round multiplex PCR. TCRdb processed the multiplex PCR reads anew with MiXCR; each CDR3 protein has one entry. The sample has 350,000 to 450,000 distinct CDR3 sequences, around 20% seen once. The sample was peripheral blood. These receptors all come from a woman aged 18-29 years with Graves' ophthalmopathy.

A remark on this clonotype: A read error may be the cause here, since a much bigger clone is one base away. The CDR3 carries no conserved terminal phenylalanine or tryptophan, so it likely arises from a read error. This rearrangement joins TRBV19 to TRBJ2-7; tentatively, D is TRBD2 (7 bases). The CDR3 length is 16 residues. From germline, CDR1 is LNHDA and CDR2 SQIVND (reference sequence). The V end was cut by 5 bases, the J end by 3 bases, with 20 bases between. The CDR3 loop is CASSPAVGGLVYEQYL. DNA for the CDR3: TGTGCCAGTAGTCCGGCGGTCGGGGGGCTGGTCTACGAGCAGTACTTA.

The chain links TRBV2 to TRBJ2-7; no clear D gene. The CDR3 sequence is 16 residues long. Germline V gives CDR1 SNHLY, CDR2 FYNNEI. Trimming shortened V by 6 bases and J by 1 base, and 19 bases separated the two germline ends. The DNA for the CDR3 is TGTGCCAGCAGAAACCGGTCCGGCCCCATGTCCTACGAGCAGTACTTC. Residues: CASRNRSGPMSYEQYF. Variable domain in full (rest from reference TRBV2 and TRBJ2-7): EPEVTQTPSHQVTQMGQEVILRCVPISNHLYFYWYRQILGQKVEFLVSFYNNEISEKSEIFDDQFSVERPDGSNFTLKIRSTKLEDSAMYFCASRNRSGPMSYEQYFGPGTRLTVT.

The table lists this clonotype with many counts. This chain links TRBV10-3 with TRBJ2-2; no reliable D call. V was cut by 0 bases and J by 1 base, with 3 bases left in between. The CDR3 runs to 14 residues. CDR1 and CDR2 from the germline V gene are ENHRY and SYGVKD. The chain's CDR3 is CAISESRNTGELFF. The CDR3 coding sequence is TGTGCCATCAGTGAGTCCAGGAACACCGGGGAGCTGTTTTTT.

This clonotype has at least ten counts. CDR3 loop: CASSLRTSGTQETQYF. The CDR3 DNA is TGTGCCAGCAGCTTAAGGACTAGCGGAACCCAAGAGACCCAGTACTTC. The V gene is TRBV11-2, the J gene TRBJ2-5; 10 positions match TRBD2. CDR3 length: 16 residues. The germline gives CDR1 SGHAT, CDR2 FQNNGV. The ends lost 2 bases at V and 1 base at J; junction bases unmatched: 4.

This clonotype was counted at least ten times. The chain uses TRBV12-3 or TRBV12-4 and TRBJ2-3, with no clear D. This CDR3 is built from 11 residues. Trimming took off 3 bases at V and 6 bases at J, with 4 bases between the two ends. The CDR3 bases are TGTGCCAGCAGTTTCGGGGATACGCAGTATTTT. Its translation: CASSFGDTQYF.

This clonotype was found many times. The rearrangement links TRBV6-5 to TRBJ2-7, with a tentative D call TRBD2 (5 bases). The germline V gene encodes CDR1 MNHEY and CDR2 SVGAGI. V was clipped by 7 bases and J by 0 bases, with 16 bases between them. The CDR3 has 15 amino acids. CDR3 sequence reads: CASKLGLADSYEQYF. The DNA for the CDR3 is TGTGCCAGCAAGTTAGGGCTAGCTGACTCCTACGAGCAGTACTTC.

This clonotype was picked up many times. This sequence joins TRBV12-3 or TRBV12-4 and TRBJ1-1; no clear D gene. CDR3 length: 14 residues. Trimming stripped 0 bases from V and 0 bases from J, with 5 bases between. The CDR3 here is CASSLALVNTEAFF. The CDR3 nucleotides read TGTGCCAGCAGTTTAGCGCTGGTGAACACTGAAGCTTTCTTT.